The next 5 T cell receptor beta chains were all read from a single sample in a study of T cell responses to AZD1222 COVID-19 vaccine. The data were produced by immunoSEQ multiplex PCR, yet TCRdb's version contains in-frame clones alone and is incomplete. The sample records fewer than 100,000 clones, roughly nine tenths being singletons. Sequencing was performed on peripheral blood, taken 28 days after the second AZD1222 dose. Receptor source: an adult who received the AZD1222 COVID-19 vaccine.

V gene TRBV5-1 combines with J gene TRBJ2-4; tentatively, D is TRBD1 (5 bases). The germline V gene encodes CDR1 SGHRS and CDR2 YFSETQ. This CDR3 is 15 amino acids long. V was trimmed by 5 bases and J by 0 bases, leaving 12 bases between them. The CDR3 nucleotides read TGCGCCAGCAGTCTTCAGGGATTAGCCAAAAACATTCAGTACTTC. Translating it yields CASSLQGLAKNIQYF.

The J gene is TRBJ2-1, the V gene TRBV14; TRBD1 agrees at 8 bases. Germline CDR1 and CDR2: SGHDN and FVKESK. The CDR3 loop spans 13 amino acids. V was pared by 5 bases and J by 15 bases, with 12 bases of the junction left unmatched. The CDR3 sequence is CASSFQGASIRFF. CDR3 nucleotides: TGTGCCAGCAGCTTCCAGGGGGCGTCGATCCGGTTCTTC.

The genes are TRBV27 and TRBJ2-7; TRBD1 or TRBD2 may be the D gene (5 bases each). The V end lost 4 bases, the J end lost 2 bases, and 15 bases lay between the germline ends. The germline gives CDR1 MNHEY, CDR2 SMNVEV (reference sequence). The CDR3 extends over 15 amino acids. CDR3 loop: CASSSHGATAYEQYF. Written as DNA, the CDR3 is TGTGCCAGCAGTTCCCACGGGGCGACCGCCTACGAGCAGTACTTC.

The V gene is TRBV5-1, the J gene TRBJ2-7, with no clear D. The CDR3 contains 13 residues. The ends were cut back, 0 bases at V and 7 bases at J, with 11 bases in the middle. Germline CDR1 reads SGHRS; CDR2 reads YFSETQ. The CDR3 sequence: CASSLGTSEEQYF. The CDR3 DNA reads as TGCGCCAGCAGCTTGGGGACCTCGGAAGAGCAGTACTTC.

This clone was detected a few times. This sequence joins TRBV10-3 and TRBJ2-7; D call uncertain. Germline CDR1 is ENHRY and CDR2 is SYGVKD. Trimming left V 2 bases short and J 3 bases short, with 11 bases between. The CDR3 has 14 amino acids. CDR3 nucleotide sequence: TGTGCCATCAGTGAGGGCGGATTCTTCTACGAGCAGTACTTC. Encoded protein: CAISEGGFFYEQYF.